A selection of T cell receptor beta chains follows, all from one sample in a study of shared clonotypes between healthy human individuals. Profiled with immunoSEQ multiplex PCR; TCRdb holds only in-frame clones, not every one. The sample lists about 1.1 million clones, around 77% seen once, with roughly 0.82% in the top ten. The sample was memory CD4+ T cells from PBMCs. The source is a man aged 18 to 30 in good health. Some clones in this sample may be carry-over from other donors' samples. The CDR3 runs from the conserved cysteine through the conserved F or W. D genes are given only for firm matches. Rows give clone size only sometimes, using once, few, many, or a class for an expanded clone.

J,V,D,size,CDR3,DNA
TRBJ2-7,TRBV4-2,TRBD2,few,CASSQDLGSGRGIEYF,TGTGCCAGCAGCCAAGATCTGGGTAGCGGGAGGGGAATTGAGTACTTC
TRBJ2-6,TRBV29-1,.,.,CSVQLGYPSGANVLTF,TGCAGCGTGCAGCTAGGCTACCCCTCTGGGGCCAACGTCCTGACTTTC
TRBJ1-1,TRBV15,TRBD1,few,CATSRIQGALMNTEAFF,TGTGCCACCAGCAGAATACAGGGGGCTTTGATGAACACTGAAGCTTTCTTT
TRBJ1-5,TRBV19,TRBD1,.,CATPGGQPQHF,TGTGCCACCCCAGGGGGACAGCCCCAGCATTTT
TRBJ2-3,TRBV5-1,TRBD2,.,CASSRSSGASTDTQYF,TGCGCCAGCAGCAGATCTAGCGGGGCTAGCACAGATACGCAGTATTTT
TRBJ2-3,TRBV7-3,.,once,CASSLTGQRTDTQYF,TGTGCCAGCAGCTTAACAGGACAGCGCACAGATACGCAGTATTTT
TRBJ2-1,TRBV7-8,TRBD2,.,CASSLASGALNEQFF,TGTGCCAGCAGCTTAGCTAGCGGGGCCTTGAATGAGCAGTTCTTC
TRBJ1-5,TRBV30,.,.,CAWSDLGGRPNQPQHF,TGTGCCTGGAGTGATTTGGGGGGGCGGCCTAATCAGCCCCAGCATTTT
TRBJ2-1,TRBV5-4,TRBD2,.,CASSLASSGIHEQFF,TGTGCCAGCAGCTTGGCCTCTAGCGGGATCCATGAGCAGTTCTTC
TRBJ1-2,TRBV6-5,TRBD1,.,CASGTGRGYTF,TGTGCCAGCGGGACAGGGCGAGGCTACACCTTC
TRBJ2-6,TRBV19,TRBD2,.,CASSALAGVGGANVLTF,TGTGCCAGTAGTGCACTAGCGGGAGTGGGAGGGGCCAACGTCCTGACTTTC
TRBJ2-3,TRBV2,.,.,CASSDPGVSTDTQYF,TGTGCCAGCAGCGACCCGGGCGTGAGCACAGATACGCAGTATTTT
TRBJ2-2,TRBV14,.,.,CASSPMFGELFF,TGTGCCAGCAGCCCCATGTTCGGGGAGCTGTTTTTT
TRBJ1-2,TRBV28,.,few,CASSQDTFNYGYTF,TGTGCCAGCAGTCAGGACACATTCAACTATGGCTACACCTTC
TRBJ2-7,TRBV6-5,.,.,CASSYSHVPSYEQYF,TGTGCCAGCAGTTATTCGCACGTTCCTTCCTACGAGCAGTACTTC
TRBJ1-2,TRBV20-1,.,.,CSVGGSYGYTF,TGCAGTGTCGGCGGATCCTATGGCTACACCTTC
TRBJ2-1,TRBV2,.,.,CASSGGRGNEQFF,TGTGCCAGCAGTGGGGGGAGAGGGAATGAGCAGTTCTTC
TRBJ2-1,TRBV5-1,.,.,CASSLGSIYNEQFF,TGCGCCAGCAGCTTGGGCAGTATATACAATGAGCAGTTCTTC
TRBJ2-2,TRBV7-3,.,.,CASSPGLLTTGELFF,TGTGCCAGCAGCCCGGGACTCCTGACCACCGGGGAGCTGTTTTTT
TRBJ2-7,TRBV4-1,TRBD1,many,CASSQPGQGGSYEQYF,TGCGCCAGCAGCCAACCCGGACAGGGTGGATCCTACGAGCAGTACTTC
TRBJ2-1,TRBV4-1,TRBD2,.,CASSQDRGLAGDEQFF,TGCGCCAGCAGCCAAGATCGAGGACTAGCGGGAGACGAGCAGTTCTTC
TRBJ2-7,TRBV7-8,TRBD2,once,CASSSPPAGGPGEQYF,TGTGCCAGCAGCTCCCCCCCCGCGGGAGGGCCGGGGGAGCAGTACTTC
TRBJ2-5,TRBV27,.,.,CASSMINRQETQYF,TGTGCCAGCAGTATGATAAACCGGCAAGAGACCCAGTACTTC
TRBJ1-1,TRBV29-1,.,few,CSVVVTEAFF,TGCAGCGTGGTGGTCACTGAAGCTTTCTTT
TRBJ2-5,TRBV4-2,TRBD2,.,CASSRGLAGRETQYF,TGTGCCAGCAGCAGAGGACTAGCGGGAAGGGAGACCCAGTACTTC
TRBJ1-4,TRBV25-1,.,.,CASSGGNEKLFF,TGTGCCAGCAGCGGGGGGAATGAAAAACTGTTTTTT
TRBJ1-5,TRBV6-1,TRBD1,.,CAGRTGGTGNQPQHF,TGTGCCGGTAGGACAGGGGGGACGGGCAATCAGCCCCAGCATTTT
TRBJ1-2,TRBV5-4,.,.,CASSFSGGGGGYTF,TGTGCCAGCAGCTTCTCAGGCGGCGGGGGTGGCTACACCTTC
TRBJ2-3,TRBV18,.,.,CASSGEAGADTQYF,TGTGCCAGCTCAGGGGAGGCAGGGGCAGATACGCAGTATTTT
TRBJ2-5,TRBV11-2,.,.,CASRGLRRAQETQYF,TGTGCTAGTAGGGGCCTTCGGAGGGCCCAAGAGACCCAGTACTTC
TRBJ1-5,TRBV30,.,.,CAWSGGSNQPQHF,TGTGCCTGGAGTGGCGGTAGCAATCAGCCCCAGCATTTT
TRBJ1-2,TRBV7-9,.,.,CASSLPTGGPYGYTF,TGTGCCAGCAGCTTACCAACAGGAGGCCCCTATGGCTACACCTTC
TRBJ1-5,TRBV7-9,TRBD1,few,CASSLVTGDNQPQHF,TGTGCCAGCAGCTTAGTGACAGGGGACAATCAGCCCCAGCATTTT
TRBJ2-3,TRBV6-1,.,few,CASSRAALTDTQYF,TGTGCCAGCAGTCGGGCAGCGCTCACAGATACGCAGTATTTT
TRBJ1-1,TRBV5-1,TRBD1,.,CASSPRQGGGTEAFF,TGCGCCAGCAGCCCCAGACAGGGTGGAGGCACTGAAGCTTTCTTT
TRBJ2-1,TRBV11-3,TRBD2,.,CASSSPKVAGVGHNEQFF,TGTGCCAGCAGCTCCCCCAAGGTAGCGGGAGTCGGCCACAATGAGCAGTTCTTC
TRBJ2-3,TRBV27,TRBD2,.,CASSWRAGGPTDTQYF,TGTGCCAGCAGTTGGCGAGCGGGAGGGCCCACAGATACGCAGTATTTT
TRBJ2-7,TRBV18,.,.,CASSPTDGSYEQYF,TGTGCCAGCTCACCTACCGACGGATCCTACGAGCAGTACTTC
TRBJ1-3,TRBV28,.,.,CASSPLRNTIYF,TGTGCCAGCAGCCCACTGCGAAACACCATATATTTT
TRBJ2-5,TRBV7-6,TRBD1,once,CAIPTGDRGDETQYF,TGTGCCATCCCGACTGGGGACAGGGGAGACGAGACCCAGTACTTC
TRBJ1-1,TRBV29-1,.,.,CSAGGAKNTEAFF,TGCAGCGCCGGCGGGGCGAAGAACACTGAAGCTTTCTTT
TRBJ2-5,TRBV5-1,.,.,CASSLGTHRGGEETQYF,TGCGCCAGCAGCTTGGGTACTCACAGGGGAGGGGAAGAGACCCAGTACTTC
TRBJ2-3,TRBV9,TRBD2,.,CASSALGLVGADTQYF,TGTGCCAGCAGCGCCTTGGGACTAGTTGGGGCAGATACGCAGTATTTT
TRBJ2-7,TRBV5-1,.,.,CASSPGQTYEQYF,TGCGCCAGCAGCCCCGGACAAACCTACGAGCAGTACTTC
TRBJ2-2,TRBV4-2,.,.,CASSQWAGSGELFF,TGTGCCAGCAGCCAATGGGCAGGCTCCGGGGAGCTGTTTTTT
TRBJ1-4,TRBV7-9,TRBD1,once,CASSQRQGDEKLFF,TGTGCCAGCAGCCAGAGACAGGGAGATGAAAAACTGTTTTTT
TRBJ2-1,TRBV7-3,.,.,CASSFVGASDEQFF,TGTGCCAGCAGCTTTGTGGGAGCCAGCGATGAGCAGTTCTTC
TRBJ1-2,TRBV28,TRBD1,.,CASNSGTGFRVANYGYTF,TGTGCCAGCAACTCGGGGACAGGGTTTAGGGTAGCTAACTATGGCTACACCTTC